This entry features one T cell receptor beta chain sequence. This clonotype was found many times. There is no known antigen for this receptor. No much larger clonotype is one base removed from it; base qualities were not supplied. Amplification of TCR beta CDR3 regions was carried out from RNA transcripts. The first round of RT-PCR for the TCR CDR3 was performed with the HTBI primer set and the Qiagen OneStep RT-PCR kit. A second multiplex PCR round built the libraries, followed by size selection and purification. The libraries were sequenced on an Illumina HiSeq2000 using paired-end 100 bp reads. As for the original processing: SOAPnuke was used to process the raw data, removing reads that contained adapters or uncalled bases, had a mean Phred below 15, or lacked an exact match to the constant primer or identifier. COPE v1.2.5 was used to merge high-quality paired reads, and clonotypes were defined as unique nucleotide sequences. Clonotypes were aligned to IMGT TRBV, TRBD and TRBJ reference segments using MiTCR v1.1. Analysis was restricted to V-J combinations with a frequency above 0.0001, which covered just over 98% of repertoires. A TCS score was defined as the ratio between F50 (clonal expansion) and ExV (chaos), using BLOSUM62-based TCRdist between CDR3 peptides within each V-J. Welch's t-statistics and random forest reduced roughly 540 V-J features to fewer than 15, which were used in a naive Bayes classifier (R e1071). In-frame beta chains were kept once TCRdb had trimmed the public reads at Q25 with fastp and called clones with MiXCR. Each record represents a unique CDR3 protein, reported with the most common genes and DNA among its rows. The V and J calls and clone size are TCRdb's, not the authors'. The sample table contains more than 350,000 distinct CDR3 sequences; only one count was recorded for roughly 17% of them. The biggest ten clones account for around 35% of the sample.

Between the V and J ends, shortened by 4 bases and 0 bases respectively, the junction contains 4 bases. The CDR3 covers 13 residues, taking in both the cysteine and the phenylalanine. Only the CDR3 DNA is retained, 39 bases long and in frame from the first base. The entry originates in a study of T cells in Graves' hyperthyroidism and ophthalmopathy (dated by TCRdb to the late 2010s). Looking at the study overall: Peripheral blood samples were taken at the time of initial diagnosis, prior to any treatment. To identify TCR V-J signatures that set the groups apart, the researchers used a discovery cohort of 100 patients, made up of approximately 43 with Graves' ophthalmopathy and some 55 with stable Graves' hyperthyroidism. An independent validation cohort of fewer than 20 hyperthyroidism patients and over 15 patients who later progressed to ophthalmopathy tested prospective prediction of ophthalmopathy. For training and testing, the 95 to 100 patients in the discovery cohort were randomly divided in a 7:3 ratio. In several Graves' hyperthyroidism patients, the study also compared T-cell repertoires from thyroid tissue with T-cell repertoires from blood. After blood sampling, hyperthyroidism patients were treated with methimazole at a starting dose of 30 mg daily, and ophthalmopathy patients were treated with high-dose intravenous methylprednisolone. The paper describes TCR Vbeta CDR3 sequencing of 140 or so peripheral blood samples, made up of 43 ophthalmopathy patients, 70 to 75 hyperthyroidism patients and roughly 17 progressor patients.

The research as a whole found: Ophthalmopathy was separated from stable hyperthyroidism by a 13 V-J signature model, with 85% to 90% sensitivity and about 84% specificity obtained in cross-validation and 80%/75% obtained in testing. Most expanded thyroid clonotypes (frequency above 0.001) were also detected in blood, a finding suggesting that blood repertoires may reflect thyroid immune responses. In validation, the model predicted progression to ophthalmopathy a median of approximately 6.6 months before onset, with roughly 71% sensitivity and around 76% specificity. No statistical method was used to fix the sample size in advance, and group allocation was not hidden from the investigators.

Hyperthyroidism patients were newly diagnosed, had a disease duration of under 2 months, and were aged 18 to 65 years. Any patient with an uncontrolled infection, another autoimmune disease, pregnancy or lactation was excluded. Diagnoses relied on clinical symptoms, serum thyroxine and TRAb, thyroid ultrasound and orbital computed tomography. Blood from progressor patients was drawn when they were first diagnosed with hyperthyroidism, before any ophthalmopathy symptoms appeared. Ficoll-Paque density gradient centrifugation was used to isolate PBMCs from about 9 ml of fresh peripheral blood. Progressor patients were initially diagnosed with Graves' hyperthyroidism and developed ophthalmopathy during follow-up. Trizol reagent was used to extract total RNA, and RNA quality was then checked on an Agilent 2100 Bioanalyzer.

The rearranged segments are TRBV12-3 or TRBV12-4 and TRBJ2-4, with the identity of the D gene unclear. Sequencing input: blood. The receptor comes from a woman aged 25 to 45 with Graves' hyperthyroidism that later progressed to Graves' ophthalmopathy. The sequenced DNA: TGTGCCAGCAGTTGGGCAGCCAAAAACATTCAGTACTTC. Its protein reads: CASSWAAKNIQYF.